This T cell receptor beta chain was captured by sequencing in a study of human T cells and chemical hapten exposure. Looking at the study overall: Predominantly women, the patients had alopecia areata, totalis or universalis. Among samples, TCR yields varied mainly because of small differences in pooled library volume.

The sample holds many counts of this clonotype. Individual cDNA molecules received unique molecular identifiers in the library. TCRdb redid the calling of the RACE reads with MiXCR, one entry per CDR3 protein. The sample yields tens of thousands of distinct CDR3 sequences, 12% seen once. Time point reported: patch test 3, about 24 weeks after DPC sensitization. As for treatment: therapeutic diphenylcyclopropenone sensitization with weekly scalp DPC. The authors' total RNA extraction used unfractionated whole blood. This sequence was found in a man aged 25-45 years with alopecia areata. Some clones in this sample may be carry-over from other donors' samples. The material sequenced was whole blood, taken in connection with sensitization to the hapten diphenylcyclopropenone (DPC).

This CDR3 reads CASSSLLRSGNTIYF. The CDR3 region has the DNA TGTGCCAGCAGCTCCTTACTGAGATCTGGAAACACCATATATTTT. The rearrangement links TRBV7-2 to TRBJ1-3; D call uncertain. Looked up from germline, CDR1 is SGHTA and CDR2 is FQGNSA. The V and J ends lost 4 bases and 1 base respectively, with 11 bases between them. There are 15 residues in the CDR3. The full variable domain, completed using reference TRBV7-2 and TRBJ1-3, is GAGVSQSPSNKVTEKGKDVELRCDPISGHTALYWYRQSLGQGLEFLIYFQGNSAPDKSGLPSDRFSAERTGGSVSTLTIQRTQQEDSAVYLCASSSLLRSGNTIYFGEGSWLTVV.